The present T cell receptor beta chain was sequenced within a study of blood T cell repertoires in COVID-19. Looking at the study overall: The United States, Italy and Spain supplied acute and convalescent COVID-19 samples. T cells, B-cell-depleted T cells, or PBMCs provided the cDNA or gDNA that served as material.

Per the study methods: Estimated nucleated cell counts came from reference gene primer amplification. Sequenced by immunoSEQ multiplex PCR; TCRdb stores in-frame clones only, minus some. V and J calls and clone size are given by that table; D and trimming were obtained from the DNA. The sample shows 300,000 to 450,000 clones, 85% to 90% of them seen only once. CDR1 GTSNPN and CDR2 SVGIG come from the germline V gene (reference sequence). The CDR3 runs to 12 residues. This clone has more than one count but fewer than ten. Clinical histories supplied by participants themselves formed the basis of cohort assignment.

Sequences were obtained from PBMCs or T cells enriched from blood (not recorded which). This chain uses TRBV30 with TRBJ1-1, with a tentative D call TRBD1 (5 bases). This sequence was found in a young man who had recovered from COVID-19. The CDR3 is CSQGLLNTEAFF. The CDR3 DNA reads as TGTTCCCAGGGTTTACTGAACACTGAAGCTTTCTTT. The variable domain in full, with the rest retrieved from reference TRBV30 and TRBJ1-1, is SQTIHQWPATLVQPVGSPLSLECTVEGTSNPNLYWYRQAAGRGLQLLFYSVGIGQISSEVPQNLSASRPQDRQFILSSKKLLLSDSGFYLCSQGLLNTEAFFGQGTRLTVV.